This T cell receptor (beta chain) is drawn from a study of cytomegalovirus exposure and HLA in healthy donors. TCRdb keeps only in-frame clones here, not all; method: immunoSEQ multiplex PCR. The sample holds under 150,000 clones, 70% to 90% seen once. Germline CDR1 is MNHNS and CDR2 is SASEGT. V was trimmed by 10 bases and J by 2 bases, leaving 8 bases between them. CDR3 length: 11 residues. The source of this sequence is a man younger than 35 in good health and CMV-seropositive. Material: PBMCs. The gene calls are TRBV6-1 and TRBJ1-2, with unresolved D. CDR3 coding DNA: TGTGCCACCTCCCTAAACTATGGCTACACCTTC. Amino acid sequence: CATSLNYGYTF.